This TCR beta chain was obtained from a study of blood T cell repertoires in COVID-19. Study-level background: T cells, B-cell-depleted T cells, or PBMCs supplied cDNA or gDNA.

This clone was seen only once. Assay: immunoSEQ multiplex PCR; the TCRdb copy retains only in-frame clones and omits some. This table holds some 320,000 clones, 90% found once. Participants were aged about 18 to 100 years, lived in around 25 US areas, and enrolled virtually. Clinical history as reported by participants underpinned cohort assignment. This CDR3 has 14 amino acids. Deletions cut 7 bases from V and 4 bases from J, with 16 bases between. The germline gives CDR1 MGHDK, CDR2 SYGVNS. The source is a man aged 55 to 70 who had recovered from COVID-19. The source material was PBMCs or T cells enriched from blood (not recorded which). The chain has TRBV25-1 and TRBJ1-1, with a weak D call TRBD1 (6 bases). In DNA form, the CDR3 reads TGTGCCAGCAAGGGGGGGGGAGGCCTCACTGAAGCTTTCTTT. Amino acid sequence: CASKGGGGLTEAFF.